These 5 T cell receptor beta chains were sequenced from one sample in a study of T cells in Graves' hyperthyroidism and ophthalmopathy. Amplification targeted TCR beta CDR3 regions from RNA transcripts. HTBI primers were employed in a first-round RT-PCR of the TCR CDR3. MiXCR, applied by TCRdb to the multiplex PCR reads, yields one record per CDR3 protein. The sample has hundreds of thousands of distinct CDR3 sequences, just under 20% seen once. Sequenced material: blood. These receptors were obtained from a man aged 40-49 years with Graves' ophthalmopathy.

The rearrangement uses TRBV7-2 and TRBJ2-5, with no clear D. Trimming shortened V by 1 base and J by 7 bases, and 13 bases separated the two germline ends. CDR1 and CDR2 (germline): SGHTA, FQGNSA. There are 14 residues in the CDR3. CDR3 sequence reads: CASSLGVSSATQYF. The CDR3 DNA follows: TGTGCCAGCAGCTTAGGAGTCAGCTCAGCGACCCAGTACTTC.

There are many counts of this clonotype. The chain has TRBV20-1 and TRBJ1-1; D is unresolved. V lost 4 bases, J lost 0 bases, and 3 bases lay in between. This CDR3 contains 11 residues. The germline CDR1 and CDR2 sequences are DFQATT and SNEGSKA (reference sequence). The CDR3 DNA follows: TGCAGTGCTAAGTTGAACACTGAAGCTTTCTTT. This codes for CSAKLNTEAFF.

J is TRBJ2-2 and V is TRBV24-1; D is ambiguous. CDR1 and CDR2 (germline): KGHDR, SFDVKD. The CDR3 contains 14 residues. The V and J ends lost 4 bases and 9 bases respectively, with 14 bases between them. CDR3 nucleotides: TGTGCCACCAGTGACCTGATTGGCCCTAGGGAGCTGTTTTTT. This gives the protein CATSDLIGPRELFF.

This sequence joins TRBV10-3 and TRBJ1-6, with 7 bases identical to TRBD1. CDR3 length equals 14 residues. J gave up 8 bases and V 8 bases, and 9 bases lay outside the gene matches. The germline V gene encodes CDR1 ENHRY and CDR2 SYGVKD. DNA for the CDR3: TGTGCCATCCGAAGACAGGGTCCTGATTCACCCCTCCACTTT. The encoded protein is CAIRRQGPDSPLHF.

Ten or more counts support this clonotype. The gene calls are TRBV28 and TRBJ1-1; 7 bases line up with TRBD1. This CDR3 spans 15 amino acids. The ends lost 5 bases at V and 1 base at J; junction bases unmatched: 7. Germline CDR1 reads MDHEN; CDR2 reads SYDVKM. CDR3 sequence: CASSQPTGRNTEAFF. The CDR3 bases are TGTGCCAGCAGTCAACCGACAGGGAGGAACACTGAAGCTTTCTTT. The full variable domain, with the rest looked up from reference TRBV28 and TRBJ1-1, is DVKVTQSSRYLVKRTGEKVFLECVQDMDHENMFWYRQDPGLGLRLIYFSYDVKMKEKGDIPEGYSVSREKKERFSLILESASTNQTSMYLCASSQPTGRNTEAFFGQGTRLTVV.